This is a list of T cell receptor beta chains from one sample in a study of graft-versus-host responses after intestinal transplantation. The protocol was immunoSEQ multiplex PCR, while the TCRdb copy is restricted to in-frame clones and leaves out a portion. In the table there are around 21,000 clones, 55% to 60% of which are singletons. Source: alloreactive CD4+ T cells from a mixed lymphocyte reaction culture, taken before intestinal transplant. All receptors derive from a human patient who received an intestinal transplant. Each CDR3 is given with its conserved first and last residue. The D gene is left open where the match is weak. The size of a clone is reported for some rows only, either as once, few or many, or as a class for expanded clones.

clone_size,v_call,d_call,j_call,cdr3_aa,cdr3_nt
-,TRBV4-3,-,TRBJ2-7,CASSQDRSRGSYEQYF,TGCGCCAGCAGCCAAGATAGGAGTAGGGGCTCCTACGAGCAGTACTTC
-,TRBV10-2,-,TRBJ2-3,CASFGVTDTQYF,TGCGCCAGCTTCGGGGTCACAGATACGCAGTATTTT
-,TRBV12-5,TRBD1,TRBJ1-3,CASGRQGVKNTIYF,TGTGCTAGTGGCCGACAGGGGGTGAAAAACACCATATATTTT
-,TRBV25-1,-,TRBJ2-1,CASSEFGAGKGGEQFF,TGTGCCAGCAGTGAATTCGGCGCAGGGAAAGGCGGTGAGCAGTTCTTC
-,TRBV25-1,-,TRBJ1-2,CASSDSPLNYGYTF,TGTGCCAGCAGTGACAGTCCCCTTAACTATGGCTACACCTTC
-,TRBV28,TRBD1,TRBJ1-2,CASSLGTALQPPYGYTF,TGTGCCAGCAGTTTAGGGACAGCACTCCAACCCCCCTATGGCTACACCTTC
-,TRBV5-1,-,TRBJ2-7,CASSLDNSYEQYF,TGCGCCAGCAGCTTGGACAACTCCTACGAGCAGTACTTC
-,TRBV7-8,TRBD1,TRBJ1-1,CASSFTTGGVEAFF,TGTGCCAGCAGCTTTACTACAGGGGGAGTTGAAGCTTTCTTT
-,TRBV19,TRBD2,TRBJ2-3,CASSITSGGTDTQYF,TGTGCCAGTAGTATAACTAGCGGGGGCACAGATACGCAGTATTTT
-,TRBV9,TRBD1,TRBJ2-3,CASSVARTGWDTQYF,TGTGCCAGCAGCGTAGCTCGGACAGGTTGGGATACGCAGTATTTT
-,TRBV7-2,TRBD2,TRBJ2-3,CASSLATSGGTDTQYF,TGTGCCAGCAGCCTGGCTACTAGCGGGGGCACAGATACGCAGTATTTT
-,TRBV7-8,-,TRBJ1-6,CASSLVRAGNNSPLHF,TGTGCCAGCAGCTTAGTACGCGCAGGGAATAATTCACCCCTCCACTTT
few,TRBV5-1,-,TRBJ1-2,CASSSKQGDYGYTF,TGCGCCAGCAGCTCGAAACAGGGTGACTATGGCTACACCTTC
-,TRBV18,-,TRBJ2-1,CASSPWENSYNEQFF,TGTGCCAGCTCACCGTGGGAGAACTCCTACAATGAGCAGTTCTTC